The subject of this entry is one TCR beta chain. Its antigen remains undetermined. To determine HCMV serostatus, a commercial ELISA kit was used to detect HCMV-specific IgG in serum. Peripheral blood mononuclear cells were isolated from blood by Ficoll density gradient centrifugation. Instrument used: Illumina HiSeq 2000. TCR beta cDNA libraries were made by 5'RACE template switching that added a universal primer site and unique molecular identifiers. Synthesis of cDNA was primed from the TCR beta constant segment and was followed by two consecutive PCR amplification steps. On the study's bioinformatics: MIGEC was used to demultiplex reads and group the reads by UMI, and MiTCR was used to assemble and quantify clonotypes. Only TCR cDNA sequences supported by at least two reads were kept to exclude erroneous sequences. The tcR package was used for downstream repertoire analysis, and clonotypes were matched across fractions by CDR3 nucleotide sequence plus V segment. VDJmatch was used to annotate antigen specificity against VDJdb, with one amino acid substitution in CDR3 permitted. TCRdb reprocessed the reads, so every CDR3 protein sequence counts as one entry and DNA is not shown. The V and J calls, along with clone size, are taken from TCRdb and not from the paper's own processing. The table for this sample records roughly 390,000 distinct CDR3 sequences. The ten largest clones take up about 5.2% of the sample.

CDR1 KGHSH and CDR2 LQKENI were looked up in the germline V gene. The CDR3, cysteine through phenylalanine, is 18 amino acids long. No nucleotide data were recorded. This entry comes from a study of T cells expressing NK-cell markers (dated by TCRdb to 2020 to 2021). As for the study more broadly: In sorted CD3+CD56+NKG2C+, CD3+CD56+NKG2C- and CD3+CD56-NKG2C+ T-cell subsets from about eight donors, TCR beta-chain repertoires were profiled. Seven of the eight sequenced donors were HCMV-seropositive and one was HCMV-seronegative. The eight sequenced donors were randomly selected healthy volunteers, three men and five women. Libraries were sequenced as 2 x 150 bp reads on Illumina HiSeq 2000/2500, MiSeq or NextSeq.

Beyond this particular receptor, the publication reports: Those dominant clonotypes were again the most abundant among CD3+CD56-NKG2C+ cells in a handful of donors, at roughly 25-60.1%. It remained unclear whether the expanded NKG2C-expressing T cell clones were specific for HCMV antigens. In more than five donors, the dominant CD3+CD56+NKG2C+ clonotypes were found to rank among the top 10 CD8+ clonotypes and to make up roughly 1.0-7.5% of CD8+ T cells.

The sequencing input was blood T cells: a sorted CD56 or NKG2C T cell subset, CD4+ or CD8+ T cells, or bulk PBMC T cells (not recorded which). The rearranged segments are TRBV18 and TRBJ1-3; TCRdb's D call of TRBD1 is untestable without DNA. The receptor's source is a man aged 18 to 69 in good health. The CDR3 protein is CASSPSPAGQGAGNTIYF.